This T cell receptor (beta chain) was observed in a study of blood T cells in healthy people across ages. Every sample had a minimum of 6.5 million PBMCs isolated. Broader study findings: Leaving the PBMCs unsorted stopped any conclusive comparison of naive versus antigen-experienced cells.

Looked up from germline, CDR1 is SNHLY and CDR2 is FYNNEI. The CDR3 totals 16 residues. With V trimmed by 3 bases and J by 2 bases, 5 bases remained unmatched. Through a sample-barcoded 5' primer and a J-beta primer mix, a second PCR was run for 7 to 11 cycles. With 12 random nucleotides, a template-switch adaptor tagged each individual cDNA molecule. Each CDR3 protein gets one entry after TCRdb re-called the 5' RACE reads with MiXCR. The table lists 1.5 million to 2 million distinct CDR3 sequences, about two fifths of them singletons. With respect to this clonotype: Its antigen is unknown.

The chain employs TRBV2 and TRBJ2-3, with 10 bases that match TRBD2. Sample: blood. The TCR sequence derives from a human donor in good health. This chain's CDR3 is CASSDDLAGATDTQYF. For the CDR3, the DNA is TGTGCCAGCAGTGATGACCTAGCGGGAGCCACAGATACGCAGTATTTT.